This TCR beta chain was identified in a study of blood T cell repertoires in COVID-19. Study context: Samples taken during acute and convalescent COVID-19 were collected in the United States, Italy and Spain. T cells, B-cell-depleted T cells, or PBMCs provided the cDNA or gDNA that served as material.

Assay used: immunoSEQ multiplex PCR; TCRdb lists only in-frame clones, some missing. The data contain tens of thousands of clones, around 83% of them singletons. CDR1 and CDR2 from the germline V gene are MNHNY and SVGAGI (reference sequence). The CDR3 has 13 amino acids. The chain combines TRBV6-6 with TRBJ1-1, with TRBD1 matching over 7 bases. This TCR was recovered from a woman of 80 years or more in a cohort sampled during active or convalescent COVID-19. The sequencing input was peripheral blood. CDR3 protein: CAITQGENTEAFF. The CDR3 DNA follows: TGTGCGATCACTCAGGGGGAGAACACTGAAGCTTTCTTT.